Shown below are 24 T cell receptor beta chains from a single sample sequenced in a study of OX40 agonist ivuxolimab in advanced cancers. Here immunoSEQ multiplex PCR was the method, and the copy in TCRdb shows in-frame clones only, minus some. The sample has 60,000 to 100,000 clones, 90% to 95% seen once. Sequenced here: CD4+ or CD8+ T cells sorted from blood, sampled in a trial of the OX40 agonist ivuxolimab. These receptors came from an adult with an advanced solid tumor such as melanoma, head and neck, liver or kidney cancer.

The CDR3 region is CASSLSGLNTEAFF. CDR3 coding DNA: TGTGCCAGCAGTTTAAGTGGGTTGAACACTGAAGCTTTCTTT. This sequence joins TRBV27 and TRBJ1-1; D unclear. The V end lost 2 bases, the J end lost 0 bases, and 7 bases lay between the germline ends. CDR3 length: 14 amino acids. Germline assignment: CDR1 MNHEY and CDR2 SMNVEV (reference sequence).

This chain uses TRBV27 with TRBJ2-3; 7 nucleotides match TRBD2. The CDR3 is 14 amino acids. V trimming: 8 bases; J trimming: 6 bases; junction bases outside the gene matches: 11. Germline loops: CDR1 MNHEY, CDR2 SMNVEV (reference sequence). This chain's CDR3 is CASAITLAADTQYF. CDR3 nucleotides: TGTGCCAGCGCCATAACGCTAGCGGCGGATACGCAGTATTTT.

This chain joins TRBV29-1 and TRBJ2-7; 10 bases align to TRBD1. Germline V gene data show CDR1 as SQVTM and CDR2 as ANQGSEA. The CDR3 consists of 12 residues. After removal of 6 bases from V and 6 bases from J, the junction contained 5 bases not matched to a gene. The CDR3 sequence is CSVFDRGREQYF. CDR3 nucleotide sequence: TGCAGCGTCTTCGACAGGGGGCGCGAGCAGTACTTC.

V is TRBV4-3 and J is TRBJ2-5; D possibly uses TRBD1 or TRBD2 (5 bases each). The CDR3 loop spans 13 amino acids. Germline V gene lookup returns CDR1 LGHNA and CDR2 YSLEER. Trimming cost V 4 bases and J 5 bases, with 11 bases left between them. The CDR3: CASSLGREETQYF. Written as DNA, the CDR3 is TGCGCCAGCAGCCTCGGCAGGGAGGAGACCCAGTACTTC.

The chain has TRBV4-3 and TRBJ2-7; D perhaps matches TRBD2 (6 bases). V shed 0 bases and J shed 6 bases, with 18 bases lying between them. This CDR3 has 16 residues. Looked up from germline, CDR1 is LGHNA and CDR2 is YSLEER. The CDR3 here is CASSQDAAGLVSEQYF. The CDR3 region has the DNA TGCGCCAGCAGCCAAGATGCGGCGGGACTCGTCTCCGAGCAGTACTTC.

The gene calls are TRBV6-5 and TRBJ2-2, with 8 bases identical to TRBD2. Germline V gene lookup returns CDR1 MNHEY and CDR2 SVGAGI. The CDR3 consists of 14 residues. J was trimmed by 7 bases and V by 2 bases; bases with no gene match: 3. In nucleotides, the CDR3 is TGTGCCAGCAGTTACCGGGAGGGAGGCGGGGAGCTGTTTTTT. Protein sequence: CASSYREGGGELFF.

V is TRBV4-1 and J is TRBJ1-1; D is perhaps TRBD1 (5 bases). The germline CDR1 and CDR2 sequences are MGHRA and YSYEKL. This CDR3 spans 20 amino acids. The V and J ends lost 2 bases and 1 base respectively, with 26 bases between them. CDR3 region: CASSQKGHHLTPVQNTEAFF. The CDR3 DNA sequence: TGCGCCAGCAGCCAAAAGGGGCATCACTTAACCCCAGTCCAGAACACTGAAGCTTTCTTT.

This CDR3 is CASSSLDTDTQYF. Here the CDR3 DNA reads TGTGCCAGCAGCTCACTGGACACAGATACGCAGTATTTT. The rearrangement uses TRBV9 and TRBJ2-3; D not resolved. Germline V gives CDR1 SGDLS, CDR2 YYNGEE. The V end lost 4 bases, the J end lost 2 bases, and 8 bases lay between the germline ends. CDR3 size: 13 residues. Filled out from reference TRBV9 and TRBJ2-3, the complete variable domain reads DSGVTQTPKHLITATGQRVTLRCSPRSGDLSVYWYQQSLDQGLQFLIQYYNGEERAKGNILERFSAQQFPDLHSELNLSSLELGDSALYFCASSSLDTDTQYFGPGTRLTVL.

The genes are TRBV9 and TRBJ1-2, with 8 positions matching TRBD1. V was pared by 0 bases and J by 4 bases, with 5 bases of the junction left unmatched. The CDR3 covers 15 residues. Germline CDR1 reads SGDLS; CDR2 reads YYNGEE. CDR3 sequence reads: CASSVDVTGAYGYTF. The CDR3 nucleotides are TGTGCCAGCAGCGTAGACGTGACAGGGGCCTATGGCTACACCTTC.

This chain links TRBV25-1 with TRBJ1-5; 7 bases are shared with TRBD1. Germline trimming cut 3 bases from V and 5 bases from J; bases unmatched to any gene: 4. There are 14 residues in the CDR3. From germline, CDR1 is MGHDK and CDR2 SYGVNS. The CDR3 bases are TGTGCCAGCAGTGACCGGGACAGATATCAGCCCCAGCATTTT. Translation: CASSDRDRYQPQHF. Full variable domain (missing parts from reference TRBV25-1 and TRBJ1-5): EADIYQTPRYLVIGTGKKITLECSQTMGHDKMYWYQQDPGMELHLIHYSYGVNSTEKGDLSSESTVSRIRTEHFPLTLESARPSHTSQYLCASSDRDRYQPQHFGDGTRLSIL.

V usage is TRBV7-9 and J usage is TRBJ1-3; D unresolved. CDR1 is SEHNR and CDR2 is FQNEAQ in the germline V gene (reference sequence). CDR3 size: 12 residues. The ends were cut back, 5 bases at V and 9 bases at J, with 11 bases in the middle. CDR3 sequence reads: CASSPAEGTIYF. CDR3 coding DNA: TGTGCCAGCAGCCCCGCTGAAGGCACCATATATTTT. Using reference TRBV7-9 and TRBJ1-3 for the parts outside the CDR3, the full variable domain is DTGVSQNPRHKITKRGQNVTFRCDPISEHNRLYWYRQTLGQGPEFLTYFQNEAQLEKSRLLSDRFSAERPKGSFSTLEIQRTEQGDSAMYLCASSPAEGTIYFGEGSWLTVV.

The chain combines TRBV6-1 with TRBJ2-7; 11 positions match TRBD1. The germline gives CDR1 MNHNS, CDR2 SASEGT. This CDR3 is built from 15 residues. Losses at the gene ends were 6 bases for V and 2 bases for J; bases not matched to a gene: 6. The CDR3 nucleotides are TGTGCCAGCAGGCCCGGGACAGGGGGTACCTACGAGCAGTACTTC. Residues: CASRPGTGGTYEQYF.

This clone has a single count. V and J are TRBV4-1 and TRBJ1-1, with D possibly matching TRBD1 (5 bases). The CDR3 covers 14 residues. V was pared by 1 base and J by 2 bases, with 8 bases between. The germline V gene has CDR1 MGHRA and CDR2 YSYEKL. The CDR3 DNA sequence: TGCGCCAGCAGCCAAGCGACAGCTAACACTGAAGCTTTCTTT. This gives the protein CASSQATANTEAFF.

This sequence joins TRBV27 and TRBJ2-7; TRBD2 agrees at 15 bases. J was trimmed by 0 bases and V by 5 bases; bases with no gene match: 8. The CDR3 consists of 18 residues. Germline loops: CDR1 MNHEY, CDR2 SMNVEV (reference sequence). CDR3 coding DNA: TGTGCCAGCAGTGCACTGGGACTAGCGGGAGGAAGCTCCTACGAGCAGTACTTC. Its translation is CASSALGLAGGSSYEQYF.

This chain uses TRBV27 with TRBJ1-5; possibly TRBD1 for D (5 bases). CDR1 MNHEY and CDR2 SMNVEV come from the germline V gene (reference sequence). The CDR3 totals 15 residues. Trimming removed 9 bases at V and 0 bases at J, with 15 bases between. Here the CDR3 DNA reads TGTGCCAGTCAGCCAGGGATTTATAGCAATCAGCCCCAGCATTTT. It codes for CASQPGIYSNQPQHF.

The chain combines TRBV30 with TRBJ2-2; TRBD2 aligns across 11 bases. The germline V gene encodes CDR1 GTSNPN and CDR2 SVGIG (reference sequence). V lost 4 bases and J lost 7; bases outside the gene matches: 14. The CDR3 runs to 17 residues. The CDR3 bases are TGTGCCTGGATTAGCGGGGGGGCCGAGGTGGTTATCGGGGAGCTGTTTTTT. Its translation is CAWISGGAEVVIGELFF.

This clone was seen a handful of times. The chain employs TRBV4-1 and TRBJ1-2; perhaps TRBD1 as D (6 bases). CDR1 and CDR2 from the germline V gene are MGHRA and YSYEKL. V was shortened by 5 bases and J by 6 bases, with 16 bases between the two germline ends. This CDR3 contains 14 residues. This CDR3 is CASSLNQGRDGYTF. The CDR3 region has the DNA TGCGCCAGCAGCTTGAATCAGGGGCGCGATGGCTACACCTTC.

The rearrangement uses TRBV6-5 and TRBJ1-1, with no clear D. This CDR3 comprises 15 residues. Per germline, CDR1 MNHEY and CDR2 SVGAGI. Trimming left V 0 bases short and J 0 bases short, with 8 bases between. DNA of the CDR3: TGTGCCAGCAGTTACTCGCAGGTCATGAACACTGAAGCTTTCTTT. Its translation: CASSYSQVMNTEAFF.

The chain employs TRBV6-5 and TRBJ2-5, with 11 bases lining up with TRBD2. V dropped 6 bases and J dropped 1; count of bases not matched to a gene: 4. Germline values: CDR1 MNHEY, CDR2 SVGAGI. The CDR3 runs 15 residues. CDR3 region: CASSPSGGFQETQYF. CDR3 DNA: TGTGCCAGCAGCCCTAGCGGGGGGTTCCAAGAGACCCAGTACTTC.

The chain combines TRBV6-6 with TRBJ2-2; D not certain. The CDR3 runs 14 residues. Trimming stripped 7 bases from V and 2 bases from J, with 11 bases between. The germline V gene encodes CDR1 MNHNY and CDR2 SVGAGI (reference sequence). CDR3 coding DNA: TGTGCCAGCAATACCGGGCCCAACACCGGGGAGCTGTTTTTT. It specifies CASNTGPNTGELFF.

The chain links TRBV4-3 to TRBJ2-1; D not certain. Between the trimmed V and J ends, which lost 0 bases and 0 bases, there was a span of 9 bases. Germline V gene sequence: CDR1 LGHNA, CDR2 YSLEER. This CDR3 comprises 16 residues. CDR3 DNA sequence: TGCGCCAGCAGCCAAGATTTCTCATCCTCCTACAATGAGCAGTTCTTC. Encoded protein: CASSQDFSSSYNEQFF.

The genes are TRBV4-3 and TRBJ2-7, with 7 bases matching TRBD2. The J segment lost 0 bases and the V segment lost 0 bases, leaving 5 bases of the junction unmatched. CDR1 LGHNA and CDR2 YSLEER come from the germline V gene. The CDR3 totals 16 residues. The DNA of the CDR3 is TGCGCCAGCAGCCAAGACCGGGGGGAGAGCTCCTACGAGCAGTACTTC. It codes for CASSQDRGESSYEQYF.

In nucleotides, the CDR3 is TGTGCCAGCAGCGTAGGACAGGGGTTCGGGGATGAGCAGTTCTTC. It specifies CASSVGQGFGDEQFF. The V and J genes are TRBV9 and TRBJ2-1; TRBD1 agrees at 8 bases. Germline V CDR1 and CDR2: SGDLS, YYNGEE. The CDR3 runs 15 residues. Trimming at V came to 0 bases and at J to 8 bases, leaving 7 bases not matched to a gene.

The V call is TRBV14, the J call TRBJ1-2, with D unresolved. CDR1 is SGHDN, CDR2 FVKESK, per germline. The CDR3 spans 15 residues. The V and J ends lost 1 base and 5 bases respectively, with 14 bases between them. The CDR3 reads CASSQGRDLLYGYTF. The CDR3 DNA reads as TGTGCCAGCAGCCAAGGCCGAGACCTCCTTTATGGCTACACCTTC.